This T cell receptor beta chain was obtained from a study of T cells in Graves' hyperthyroidism and ophthalmopathy. Study as a whole: Blood was drawn when the patient was first diagnosed and still untreated. Points from the study as a whole: Blood samples included most of the expanded thyroid clonotypes exceeding 0.001.

Researchers took RNA transcripts and amplified the TCR beta CDR3 regions from them. Using the HTBI primer set, a first-round RT-PCR was run on the TCR CDR3. TCRdb re-called the multiplex PCR reads through MiXCR, storing one row per CDR3 protein. Found here are a few hundred thousand distinct CDR3 sequences, around 16% of them singletons; the top ten hold about 48%. As concerns this clonotype: Its antigen is unidentified. This may arise from a read error, as a much more abundant clone is one base away.

CDR1 and CDR2 from the germline V gene are MNHEY and SVGEGT. The CDR3 contains 14 residues. Trimming shortened V by 7 bases and J by 4 bases, and 16 bases separated the two germline ends. The patients, who ranged from 18 to 65 in age, presented with newly diagnosed hyperthyroidism lasting under 2 months. The rearrangement links TRBV6-2 or TRBV6-3 to TRBJ1-1; D gene ambiguous. This receptor was taken from a man between 35 and 55 years old with Graves' hyperthyroidism. Sequencing input: blood. The chain's CDR3 is CASISPGLSTEAFF. CDR3 in DNA: TGTGCCAGCATTTCGCCAGGCCTGAGCACTGAAGCTTTCTTT.